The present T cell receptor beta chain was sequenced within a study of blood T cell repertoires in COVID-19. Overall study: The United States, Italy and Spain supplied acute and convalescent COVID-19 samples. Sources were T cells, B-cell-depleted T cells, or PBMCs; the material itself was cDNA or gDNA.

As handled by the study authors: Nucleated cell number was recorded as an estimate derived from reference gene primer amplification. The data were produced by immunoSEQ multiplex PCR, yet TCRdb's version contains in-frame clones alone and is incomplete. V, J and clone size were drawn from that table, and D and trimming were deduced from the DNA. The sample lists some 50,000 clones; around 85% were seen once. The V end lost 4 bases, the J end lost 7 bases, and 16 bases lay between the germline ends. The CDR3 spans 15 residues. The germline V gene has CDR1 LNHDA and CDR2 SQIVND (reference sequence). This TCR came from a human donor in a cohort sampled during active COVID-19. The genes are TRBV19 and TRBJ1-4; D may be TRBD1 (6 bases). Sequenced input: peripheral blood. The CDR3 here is CASSNQGLAGEKLFF. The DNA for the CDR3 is TGTGCCAGTAGTAACCAGGGGCTGGCGGGTGAAAAACTGTTTTTT.